This T cell receptor (beta chain) was sequenced during a study of patients and donors after allogeneic stem cell transplantation. One entry per CDR3 protein, called by TCRdb with MiXCR from the RT-PCR reads. The repertoire holds roughly 940,000 distinct CDR3 sequences, with over 15% as singletons. This clonotype was detected a few times. Trimming shortened V by 2 bases and J by 0 bases, and 5 bases separated the two germline ends. Germline CDR1 reads MNHEY; CDR2 reads SVGAGI. The CDR3 is made up of 14 amino acids. The chain is built from TRBV6-5 and TRBJ1-5; no firm D call. The sequence derives from a human donor who was either an allogeneic HSCT recipient or a stem cell or donor lymphocyte infusion donor (not recorded which). It is not recorded whose cells these are; they may come from a transplant donor. Source material: blood, either unsorted or a sorted T cell fraction (not recorded which). In DNA form, the CDR3 reads TGTGCCAGCAGTTACAAGGATAGCAATCAGCCCCAGCATTTT. It specifies CASSYKDSNQPQHF.